Listed here are 28 T cell receptor beta chains from one sample, sequenced in a study of blood T cell repertoires in COVID-19. Sequenced by immunoSEQ multiplex PCR; TCRdb stores in-frame clones only, minus some. This sample carries roughly 360,000 clones, 88% of them seen once, and the ten largest clones take over 0.9%. Sequenced input: PBMCs or T cells enriched from blood (not recorded which). The receptors come from a woman younger than 45 with acute COVID-19.

The chain links TRBV29-1 to TRBJ1-3; D unresolved. The V gene's germline CDR1 is SQVTM and CDR2 ANQGSEA. The CDR3 extends over 12 amino acids. Trimming left V 7 bases short and J 1 base short, with 8 bases between. The CDR3 sequence: CSATVSGNTIYF. In nucleotides, the CDR3 is TGCAGCGCGACGGTTTCTGGAAACACCATATATTTT.

The chain has TRBV2 and TRBJ1-1; a weak D match, TRBD1 (6 bases). Germline CDR1 and CDR2: SNHLY and FYNNEI. The CDR3 extends over 15 amino acids. Trimming took 4 bases from V and 4 from J, leaving 16 bases between them. In nucleotides, the CDR3 is TGTGCCAGCAGTGCACAACCCAGGGGAAGCACTGAAGCTTTCTTT. It specifies CASSAQPRGSTEAFF. The full variable domain, completed using reference TRBV2 and TRBJ1-1, is EPEVTQTPSHQVTQMGQEVILRCVPISNHLYFYWYRQILGQKVEFLVSFYNNEISEKSEIFDDQFSVERPDGSNFTLKIRSTKLEDSAMYFCASSAQPRGSTEAFFGQGTRLTVV.

V gene TRBV11-2 combines with J gene TRBJ1-3, with 11 bases lining up with TRBD1. Germline V CDR1 and CDR2: SGHAT, FQNNGV. The V gene end was trimmed by 5 bases and the J gene end by 10 bases; junction bases not matched to a gene: 10. CDR3 size: 15 residues. DNA for the CDR3: TGTGCCAGCAGCCGGGGACAGGGGGATACACTAACCATATATTTT. Its protein is CASSRGQGDTLTIYF.

The V and J genes are TRBV5-6 and TRBJ1-2, with TRBD1 identical over 9 bases. V lost 4 bases and J lost 5; bases outside the gene matches: 6. The CDR3 covers 14 residues. Germline CDR1 is SGHDT and CDR2 is YYEEEE. CDR3 DNA sequence: TGTGCCAGCAGCCAGGGACAGGGTGATTATGGCTACACCTTC. Translating gives CASSQGQGDYGYTF.

This chain joins TRBV19 and TRBJ1-1, with a tentative D call TRBD1 (6 bases). V was clipped by 6 bases and J by 6 bases, with 17 bases between them. This CDR3 has 14 amino acids. Germline values: CDR1 LNHDA, CDR2 SQIVND (reference sequence). CDR3 sequence reads: CASRDSSLNPEAFF. The CDR3 DNA sequence: TGTGCCAGTAGGGACAGTTCCTTGAATCCTGAAGCTTTCTTT.

V usage is TRBV4-1 and J usage is TRBJ1-1, with D tentatively TRBD1 (5 bases). The V end was cut by 1 base, the J end by 11 bases, with 20 bases between. CDR3 length: 15 residues. From germline, CDR1 is MGHRA and CDR2 YSYEKL. CDR3 nucleotide sequence: TGCGCCAGCAGCCAAGTGAGTCAGGGAGGTGTGGATGCTTTCTTT. This translates into CASSQVSQGGVDAFF.

The CDR3 DNA follows: TGTGCCAGCAGATGGACATTGGGGACTGAAGCTTTCTTT. Its translation: CASRWTLGTEAFF. The V call is TRBV6-5, the J call TRBJ1-1, with D tentatively TRBD1 (5 bases). From germline, CDR1 is MNHEY and CDR2 SVGAGI. The V end was cut by 6 bases, the J end by 5 bases, with 13 bases between. CDR3 length: 13 residues.

The gene calls are TRBV20-1 and TRBJ2-2, with 13 positions matching TRBD2. The V and J ends lost 3 bases and 7 bases, in that order; junction bases with no gene match: 5. CDR3 length: 15 amino acids. Germline V CDR1 and CDR2: DFQATT, SNEGSKA (reference sequence). The CDR3 sequence: CSASAGLAGVGELFF. DNA of the CDR3: TGCAGTGCTAGTGCCGGACTAGCGGGGGTCGGGGAGCTGTTTTTT.

The chain employs TRBV4-2 and TRBJ1-6; 7 bases are shared with TRBD1. The CDR3 sequence is 18 residues long. Germline V gene sequence: CDR1 LGHNA, CDR2 YNFKEQ. V was pared by 3 bases and J by 9 bases, with 17 bases of the junction left unmatched. The CDR3 region is CASSQQGQSGSRGSPLHF. The CDR3 nucleotides are TGTGCCAGCAGCCAGCAGGGACAGTCGGGGTCAAGGGGTTCACCCCTCCACTTT.

This rearrangement joins TRBV10-1 to TRBJ2-1, with D possibly TRBD1 on 6 matching bases. Germline lookup yields CDR1 WNHNN and CDR2 SYGVQD (reference sequence). Deletions cut 5 bases from V and 6 bases from J, with 20 bases between. This CDR3 spans 16 amino acids. The CDR3 spells CASSQSQGFNFNEQFF. The DNA for the CDR3 is TGCGCCAGCAGTCAATCACAGGGTTTCAATTTCAATGAGCAGTTCTTC.

This rearrangement joins TRBV9 to TRBJ2-5, with 9 nucleotides matching TRBD2. The CDR3 length is 16 residues. V lost 4 bases, J lost 4 bases, and 11 bases stayed unmatched. Germline V gene lookup returns CDR1 SGDLS and CDR2 YYNGEE. The CDR3 spells CASSTDSGGEGETQYF. CDR3 coding DNA: TGTGCCAGCAGCACAGATAGCGGGGGCGAGGGAGAGACCCAGTACTTC.

The rearrangement uses TRBV29-1 and TRBJ2-1, with 9 bases fitting TRBD2. The germline V gene encodes CDR1 SQVTM and CDR2 ANQGSEA. This CDR3 contains 17 residues. Losses at the gene ends were 4 bases for V and 1 base for J; bases not matched to a gene: 11. The CDR3 DNA sequence: TGCAGCGTTGTTTTGGGACTAGCTGCATTTTCCTACAATGAGCAGTTCTTC. Translated: CSVVLGLAAFSYNEQFF.

The J gene is TRBJ2-7, the V gene TRBV7-2, with a weak D call TRBD1 (6 bases). Germline V gives CDR1 SGHTA, CDR2 FQGNSA. CDR3 length: 16 amino acids. The V gene lost 0 bases and the J gene lost 4 bases, with 16 bases spanning the gap. CDR3 residues: CASSLAGAEPLYEQYF. Written as DNA, the CDR3 is TGTGCCAGCAGCTTAGCGGGGGCCGAGCCGTTATACGAGCAGTACTTC.

The chain employs TRBV6-5 and TRBJ2-7; 9 bases are shared with TRBD2. The CDR3 has 15 amino acids. Trimming removed 2 bases from V and 7 bases from J; junction bases left unmatched: 9. In germline, CDR1 is MNHEY, CDR2 SVGAGI. In DNA form, the CDR3 reads TGTGCCAGCAGTTACGATGGCGGGGGGGCCTGGGAGCAGTACTTC. Protein product: CASSYDGGGAWEQYF.

The CDR3 loop reads CASSFEFRNRGFISGNTIYF. The CDR3 DNA is TGTGCCAGCAGCTTTGAATTTAGGAACAGGGGGTTCATCTCTGGAAACACCATATATTTT. The chain uses TRBV5-8 and TRBJ1-3, with 8 positions matching TRBD1. V lost 2 bases, J lost 0 bases, and 16 bases stayed unmatched. Germline lookup yields CDR1 SGHTS and CDR2 YDEGEE. The CDR3 length is 20 residues.

The rearrangement joins TRBV10-3 to TRBJ2-7, with a weak D call TRBD2 (5 bases). This CDR3 comprises 13 residues. Trimming left V 0 bases short and J 5 bases short, with 8 bases between. Germline CDR1 ENHRY, CDR2 SYGVKD. CDR3 region: CAISESSGNEQYF. The CDR3 DNA sequence: TGTGCCATCAGTGAGTCGTCCGGGAACGAGCAGTACTTC.

This chain uses TRBV4-2 with TRBJ2-1, with 10 bases fitting TRBD2. The J segment lost 5 bases and the V segment lost 1 base, leaving 2 bases of the junction unmatched. From germline, CDR1 is LGHNA and CDR2 YNFKEQ. The CDR3 is made up of 15 amino acids. The DNA for the CDR3 is TGTGCCAGCAGCCAAGCTACTAGCGGGAACAATGAGCAGTTCTTC. It encodes CASSQATSGNNEQFF.

The chain employs TRBV12-3 or TRBV12-4 and TRBJ1-1; D may be TRBD1 (5 bases). Trimming pared 7 bases from V and 1 base from J, leaving 10 bases between. The CDR3 contains 13 residues. As DNA, the CDR3 is TGTGCCAGCACCCTTACAGGGAACACTGAAGCTTTCTTT. It is translated as CASTLTGNTEAFF.

Comment on this clone: This sample includes further DNA sequences coding for the same CDR3. The chain has TRBV7-3 and TRBJ2-3; D gene ambiguous. CDR3 length: 13 residues. With 0 bases removed from V and 1 base from J, the gap between germline ends came to 2 bases. Germline V gene data show CDR1 as SGHTA and CDR2 as FQGTGA. The CDR3 reads CASSLTGTDTQYF. The CDR3 DNA reads as TGTGCCAGCAGCTTAACCGGCACAGATACGCAGTATTTT.

V usage is TRBV2 and J usage is TRBJ2-7; possibly TRBD1 for D (5 bases). Germline-derived CDR1 and CDR2 are SNHLY and FYNNEI. V lost 1 base and J lost 5, with 12 bases in between. This CDR3 spans 14 amino acids. The DNA for the CDR3 is TGTGCCAGCAGTGAAGGCAGGGAAGACAACGAGCAGTACTTC. Translation: CASSEGREDNEQYF.

This clone was observed a single time. The chain is built from TRBV9 and TRBJ2-6; D uncertain. The CDR3 covers 15 residues. Trimming took off 4 bases at V and 1 base at J, with 9 bases between the two ends. The germline gives CDR1 SGDLS, CDR2 YYNGEE. CDR3 amino acids: CASSPFTSGANVLTF. CDR3 coding DNA: TGTGCCAGCAGCCCCTTCACTTCTGGGGCCAACGTCCTGACTTTC.

This clone was seen only once. The chain employs TRBV6-5 and TRBJ1-1, with 10 bases identical to TRBD1. In germline, CDR1 is MNHEY, CDR2 SVGAGI. The CDR3 has 15 residues. Germline trimming cut 2 bases from V and 1 base from J; bases unmatched to any gene: 1. The CDR3 nucleotides are TGTGCCAGCAGTTACGGGACAGGGGAGAACACTGAAGCTTTCTTT. Amino acid sequence: CASSYGTGENTEAFF.

The chain couples TRBV27 to TRBJ2-5; 7 nucleotides match TRBD1. CDR3 length: 20 residues. In germline, CDR1 is MNHEY, CDR2 SMNVEV (reference sequence). V shed 4 bases, J shed 2 bases, and the junction held 22 bases outside the gene matches. The CDR3 DNA reads TGTGCCAGCAGTTCGAGGACGACGACAGGGAATCGGATAGGGCAAGAGACCCAGTACTTC. Translated: CASSSRTTTGNRIGQETQYF.

This chain links TRBV7-2 with TRBJ2-1; D might be TRBD1 (6 bases). In germline, CDR1 is SGHTA, CDR2 FQGNSA. Trimming took off 3 bases at V and 6 bases at J, with 15 bases between the two ends. The CDR3 has 15 amino acids. CDR3 residues: CASSFRGRSVNEQFF. The CDR3 nucleotides are TGTGCCAGCAGCTTCAGGGGACGGAGTGTCAATGAGCAGTTCTTC.

This clone was seen only a few times. A much larger clone differs from this one at a single base, so this may be a read error. Different DNA sequences within this sample yield the same CDR3. This chain connects TRBV9 to TRBJ2-3; tentatively, D is TRBD2 (7 bases). Germline V gene sequence: CDR1 SGDLS, CDR2 YYNGEE. This CDR3 has 15 residues. CDR3 sequence (DNA): TGTCCCCGCAGGGGAGGGGGGGCTAGCACAGATACGCAGTATTTT. It encodes CPRRGGGASTDTQYF.

The rearrangement joins TRBV6-5 to TRBJ1-6, with 7 bases aligning to TRBD1. There are 14 residues in the CDR3. After removal of 6 bases from V and 3 bases from J, the junction contained 2 bases not matched to a gene. Per the germline V gene, CDR1 is MNHEY and CDR2 is SVGAGI. CDR3 sequence (DNA): TGTGCCAGCAGCCGGGACAGCTATAATTCACCCCTCCACTTT. It codes for CASSRDSYNSPLHF.

This chain links TRBV11-1 with TRBJ1-2; a weak D match, TRBD1 (6 bases). The CDR3 length is 15 residues. CDR1 and CDR2 (germline): SGHAT, FQDESV (reference sequence). With 5 bases removed from V and 5 bases from J, the gap between germline ends came to 18 bases. The CDR3 DNA is TGTGCCAGCAGCCAGCGGGGGGGCGCAACGTATGGCTACACCTTC. Its protein product is CASSQRGGATYGYTF.

CDR3 nucleotide sequence: TGTGCCAGCTCACCTCAAGAAACCACGGCTGAAGCTTTCTTT. Protein product: CASSPQETTAEAFF. The rearrangement uses TRBV18 and TRBJ1-1; D gene unclear. The CDR3 length is 14 residues. Germline values: CDR1 KGHSH, CDR2 LQKENI. The germline V and J ends were trimmed by 3 bases and 6 bases, with 14 bases remaining between them.